This TCR beta chain was sequenced during a study of Ad26.COV2.S vaccination and SARS-CoV-2 variants. At the level of the study: Intramuscular Ad26.COV2.S doses were given once or twice, 56 days apart. Study findings and constraints: Vaccine recipients surpassed placebo recipients in spike-specific TCR breadth.

Remarks on this clone: Antigen unknown.

Method: immunoSEQ multiplex PCR; TCRdb's copy keeps in-frame clones and lacks some. The sample lists nearly 400,000 clones; about 88% were seen once. Indicated treatment: 15 to 20 received Ad26.COV2.S at low or high dose, single or two shots; several received placebo; per-sample allocation not given. Vaccine and placebo recipients were sampled on day 63 after the first injection. An 18-55-year-old adult in Boston served as donor. After removal of 4 bases from V and 1 base from J, the junction contained 7 bases not matched to a gene. CDR1 and CDR2 from the germline V gene are SGHRS and YFSETQ. The CDR3 covers 16 residues.

The TCR was taken from a person between 18 and 59 years old who received the Ad26.COV2.S COVID-19 vaccine or a placebo. This specimen was peripheral blood, taken in a trial of Ad26.COV2.S vaccine versus placebo. The chain carries TRBV5-1 and TRBJ1-1; 10 bases line up with TRBD1. The CDR3 DNA follows: TGCGCCAGCAGCCCCGGGGACAGGGGCCCGAACACTGAAGCTTTCTTT. This encodes CASSPGDRGPNTEAFF.